Below, 20 T cell receptor beta chains from the same sample are listed, as sequenced in a study of T cell responses to AZD1222 COVID-19 vaccine. Sequenced by immunoSEQ multiplex PCR; TCRdb stores in-frame clones only, minus some. The sample carries approximately 90,000 clones, more than 80% recorded once. Here the sequenced sample was peripheral blood, taken on day 0 of AZD1222 vaccination. The receptors originated from an adult in good health.

This chain connects TRBV28 to TRBJ1-6; TRBD1 agrees at 8 bases. In germline, CDR1 is MDHEN, CDR2 SYDVKM. J gave up 9 bases and V 11 bases, and 15 bases lay outside the gene matches. CDR3 size: 15 residues. CDR3 coding DNA: TGTGCCGCCGGAGGAGTACAGGGGGGACTTTCACCCCTCCACTTT. Translated, it gives CAAGGVQGGLSPLHF. The variable domain in full, with the rest retrieved from reference TRBV28 and TRBJ1-6, is DVKVTQSSRYLVKRTGEKVFLECVQDMDHENMFWYRQDPGLGLRLIYFSYDVKMKEKGDIPEGYSVSREKKERFSLILESASTNQTSMYLCAAGGVQGGLSPLHFGNGTRLTVT.

The chain recombines TRBV9 with TRBJ1-1; D call uncertain. The CDR3 extends over 13 amino acids. V dropped 0 bases and J dropped 4 bases, with 7 bases sitting between them. The germline V gene has CDR1 SGDLS and CDR2 YYNGEE. The CDR3 sequence: CASSVEAVTEAFF. In nucleotides, the CDR3 is TGTGCCAGCAGCGTAGAGGCCGTCACTGAAGCTTTCTTT.

The rearrangement joins TRBV19 to TRBJ1-3; D is uncertain. This CDR3 is 13 amino acids long. V lost 3 bases and J 7 bases, leaving 10 bases between the germline ends. CDR1 is LNHDA, CDR2 SQIVND, per germline (reference sequence). The CDR3 DNA follows: TGTGCCAGTAGTATCGTCCCATGGAACACCATATATTTT. This gives the protein CASSIVPWNTIYF.

This chain links TRBV28 with TRBJ1-1; D is undetermined. Trimming left V 5 bases short and J 2 bases short, with 12 bases between. This CDR3 region has 14 residues. CDR1 is MDHEN, CDR2 SYDVKM, per germline. The CDR3 loop reads CASSPGPGNTEAFF. As DNA, the CDR3 is TGTGCCAGCAGTCCCGGGCCGGGTAACACTGAAGCTTTCTTT.

The genes are TRBV15 and TRBJ1-6; D call uncertain. Trimming pared 0 bases from V and 9 bases from J, leaving 12 bases between. CDR3 length: 15 residues. In germline, CDR1 is LNHNV, CDR2 YYDKDF (reference sequence). CDR3 sequence (DNA): TGTGCCACCAGCAGAGACCGGGTAGGGCCTTCACCCCTCCACTTT. Amino acid sequence: CATSRDRVGPSPLHF.

J is TRBJ1-2 and V is TRBV6-6; possible D gene TRBD1, 6 bases. The CDR3 has 12 residues. Germline CDR1 is MNHNY and CDR2 is SVGAGI (reference sequence). The V end lost 2 bases, the J end lost 7 bases, and 8 bases lay between the germline ends. In nucleotides, the CDR3 is TGTGCCAGCAGTTACCCAGGGGTTGGCTACACCTTC. Amino acid sequence: CASSYPGVGYTF.

J is TRBJ1-2 and V is TRBV4-2; D might be TRBD1 (5 bases). Germline V lookup: CDR1 LGHNA, CDR2 YNFKEQ. The CDR3 is 14 residues long. Deletions cut 0 bases from V and 6 bases from J, with 11 bases between. CDR3 sequence (DNA): TGTGCCAGCAGCCAAGAAAACAGGATCAATGGCTACACCTTC. Protein sequence: CASSQENRINGYTF.

This clone was counted only a few times. The chain carries TRBV5-1 and TRBJ1-3, with unresolved D. CDR1 SGHRS and CDR2 YFSETQ come from the germline V gene. This CDR3 is built from 15 residues. Trimming removed 4 bases at V and 1 base at J, with 12 bases between. Here the CDR3 reads CASSRTQGSGNTIYF. CDR3 in DNA: TGCGCCAGCAGCCGAACCCAAGGTTCTGGAAACACCATATATTTT.

This chain uses TRBV10-3 with TRBJ1-5; 9 positions agree with TRBD1. Germline trimming cut 5 bases from V and 7 bases from J; bases unmatched to any gene: 3. Germline values: CDR1 ENHRY, CDR2 SYGVKD. This CDR3 has 13 residues. The DNA for the CDR3 is TGTGCCATCAGTCGACAGGGGGTCCAGCCCCAGCATTTT. Its translation: CAISRQGVQPQHF.

On this clone itself: At one of its ends the junction is not consistent with the germline gene, which may arise from a read error. The chain uses TRBV7-7 and TRBJ2-2, with 9 bases lining up with TRBD2. This CDR3 comprises 17 residues. Per germline, CDR1 SSHAT and CDR2 FNYEAQ (reference sequence). The CDR3, as DNA: TGTGTCAGCAGCACAAAAGCGGGAGGTAGAAACACCGGGGAGCTGTTTTTT. Its translation: CVSSTKAGGRNTGELFF. Filled out from reference TRBV7-7 and TRBJ2-2, the complete variable domain reads GAGVSQSPRYKVTKRGQDVTLRCDPISSHATLYWYQQALGQGPEFLTYFNYEAQPDKSGLPSDRFSAERPEGSISTLTIQRTEQRDSAMYRCVSSTKAGGRNTGELFFGEGSRLTVL.

V gene TRBV5-1 combines with J gene TRBJ2-2; tentative D call: TRBD2 (6 bases). CDR3 length equals 15 residues. V was cut by 2 bases and J by 0 bases, with 8 bases left in between. Germline CDR1 reads SGHRS; CDR2 reads YFSETQ. The CDR3 bases are TGCGCCAGCAGCTTACTAGCTACGAACACCGGGGAGCTGTTTTTT. It translates to CASSLLATNTGELFF.

V is TRBV29-1 and J is TRBJ1-2; the D gene is possibly TRBD1 (5 bases). The length of the CDR3 is 12 residues. V lost 7 bases to trimming and J lost 4 bases, with 13 bases between them. The germline gives CDR1 SQVTM, CDR2 ANQGSEA. CDR3 protein: CSARTRVYGYTF. The CDR3 coding sequence is TGCAGCGCACGCACCAGGGTCTATGGCTACACCTTC.

This clone occurred once. The chain joins TRBV4-1 to TRBJ2-7; no clear D. This CDR3 spans 15 amino acids. Between the trimmed V and J ends, which lost 4 bases and 2 bases, there was a span of 15 bases. From germline, CDR1 is MGHRA and CDR2 YSYEKL. Written as DNA, the CDR3 is TGCGCCAGCAGCCGGACCATGGGTGAAACCTACGAGCAGTACTTC. Translating gives CASSRTMGETYEQYF.

The chain uses TRBV5-4 and TRBJ1-5, with no clear D. CDR1 is SGHNT, CDR2 YYREEE, per germline (reference sequence). Trimming left V 0 bases short and J 1 base short, with 8 bases between. The CDR3 runs to 15 residues. CDR3 DNA sequence: TGTGCCAGCAGCTTGGGACCACCAAGCAATCAGCCCCAGCATTTT. It encodes CASSLGPPSNQPQHF.

The chain uses TRBV28 and TRBJ1-6; 7 nucleotides line up with TRBD1. Germline V gene sequence: CDR1 MDHEN, CDR2 SYDVKM. The CDR3 length is 14 residues. V dropped 6 bases and J dropped 7; count of bases not matched to a gene: 6. CDR3 nucleotides: TGTGCCAGCAGCCCCGGACAGGAGAATTCACCCCTCCACTTT. Protein sequence: CASSPGQENSPLHF. Complete variable domain (other parts from reference TRBV28 and TRBJ1-6): DVKVTQSSRYLVKRTGEKVFLECVQDMDHENMFWYRQDPGLGLRLIYFSYDVKMKEKGDIPEGYSVSREKKERFSLILESASTNQTSMYLCASSPGQENSPLHFGNGTRLTVT.

The chain recombines TRBV2 with TRBJ2-5; 8 bases agree with TRBD2. CDR3 length: 15 residues. Unmatched junction bases numbered 9, after V lost 4 bases and J lost 5 bases. Germline V gene lookup returns CDR1 SNHLY and CDR2 FYNNEI. The CDR3 nucleotides read TGTGCCAGCAGTGTATCACGCGGGGGGTCGGAGACCCAGTACTTC. Its translation is CASSVSRGGSETQYF.

The chain joins TRBV7-2 to TRBJ1-2, with TRBD1 matching over 7 bases. This CDR3 is 16 amino acids long. Trimming cost V 5 bases and J 4 bases; bases outside gene matches: 13. CDR1 is SGHTA and CDR2 is FQGNSA in the germline V gene. CDR3 nucleotide sequence: TGTGCCAGCAGCCAAGGATCGGGACAGTCACTCTATGGCTACACCTTC. Translated: CASSQGSGQSLYGYTF.

This clone was seen only once. J is TRBJ2-7 and V is TRBV7-9; 7 bases match TRBD2. CDR1 and CDR2 (germline): SEHNR, FQNEAQ (reference sequence). The J segment lost 7 bases and the V segment lost 4 bases, leaving 10 bases of the junction unmatched. This CDR3 comprises 14 residues. The CDR3 DNA sequence: TGTGCCAGCAGCTCCGAGACTAGCCTGAGGGAGCAGTACTTC. This gives the protein CASSSETSLREQYF.

The V call is TRBV2, the J call TRBJ2-5; 7 bases match TRBD1. V trimming: 5 bases; J trimming: 1 base; junction bases outside the gene matches: 7. Germline CDR1 and CDR2: SNHLY and FYNNEI. The CDR3 runs to 15 residues. CDR3 in DNA: TGTGCCAGCAGTTGGGCCGGGACAGTCCAAGAGACCCAGTACTTC. Its translation: CASSWAGTVQETQYF.

The chain is built from TRBV19 and TRBJ1-2; 10 nucleotides line up with TRBD1. Germline assignment: CDR1 LNHDA and CDR2 SQIVND (reference sequence). The CDR3 runs to 14 residues. V lost 7 bases and J lost 5; bases outside the gene matches: 7. The CDR3 bases are TGTGCCAGTATAGCGACAGGGGGCCAATATGGCTACACCTTC. This encodes CASIATGGQYGYTF. Variable domain in full (rest from reference TRBV19 and TRBJ1-2): DGGITQSPKYLFRKEGQNVTLSCEQNLNHDAMYWYRQDPGQGLRLIYYSQIVNDFQKGDIAEGYSVSREKKESFPLTVTSAQKNPTAFYLCASIATGGQYGYTFGSGTRLTVV.